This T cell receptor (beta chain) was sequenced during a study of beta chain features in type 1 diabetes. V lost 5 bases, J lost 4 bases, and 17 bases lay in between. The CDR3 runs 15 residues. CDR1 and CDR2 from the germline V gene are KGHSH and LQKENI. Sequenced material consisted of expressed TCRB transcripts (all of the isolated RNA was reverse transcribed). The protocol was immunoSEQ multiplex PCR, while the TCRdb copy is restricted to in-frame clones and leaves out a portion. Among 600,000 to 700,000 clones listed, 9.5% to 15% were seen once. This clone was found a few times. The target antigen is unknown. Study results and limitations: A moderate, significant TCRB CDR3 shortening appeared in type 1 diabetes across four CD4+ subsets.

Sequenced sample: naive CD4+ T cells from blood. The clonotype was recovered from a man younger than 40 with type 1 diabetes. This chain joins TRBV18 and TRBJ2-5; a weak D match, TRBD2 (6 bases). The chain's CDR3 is CASSASTSSGETQYF. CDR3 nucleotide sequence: TGTGCCAGCTCAGCTTCTACTAGCAGCGGAGAGACCCAGTACTTC.